Sequencing of this T cell receptor beta chain was carried out in a study of CD8+ T cells in alopecia areata (dated by TCRdb to 2017 to 2018). General notes on the study: The treated patients took part in an open-label pilot trial in which moderate-to-severe alopecia areata was treated with oral tofacitinib at 5 to 10 mg twice daily. Patients stayed on tofacitinib for 6 to 18 months and then had 6 months of follow-up off drug so that delayed response and recurrence could be assessed. In both human patients and the C3H/HeJ mouse model, the study applied high-throughput TCRbeta sequencing to look at T cell clonal expansion in alopecia areata. In humans, TCRbeta sequencing was performed on scalp tissue and on sorted CD4+ and CD8+ peripheral blood T cells from healthy controls and from patients with patchy or totalis/universalis alopecia areata. Patients on tofacitinib were biopsied at baseline and after 4 and 24 weeks of treatment, and several of the patients also had a later scalp biopsy. Scalp clonality was compared across normal scalp (n=4), patchy alopecia areata scalp (n=8), and alopecia totalis/universalis scalp (n=8). RNA was extracted with the PAXgene miRNA kit for fixed scalp, the miRNeasy kit for PBMCs, and the RNeasy kit for mouse skin. immunoSEQ multiplex PCR using 35 Vbeta forward primers and 13 Jbeta reverse primers was used to amplify TCRbeta CDR3 regions.

In the paper's terms, the time point label means: baseline before oral tofacitinib. Lesional scalp punch biopsies and peripheral blood were collected from alopecia areata patients. PBMCs were isolated by density centrifugation and stained for CD3, CD4 and CD8, and CD4+ and CD8+ T cells were sorted on a FACSAria. Points the paper makes about the study in general: Compared with normal scalp, lesional scalp, particularly in alopecia totalis/universalis, had higher clonality and more expanded CD8+ clones, which suggests antigenic drive. Compared with mice, TCR sequences shared between patients were less clear, possibly partly because of HLA diversity across the patient population. Unlike mouse skin, which is dominated by gammadelta T cells, normal human skin has resident alphabeta T cells that are also sequenced, and this complicates analysis of the scalp TCR repertoire.

Deletion took 7 bases off V and 7 bases off J, with a span of 20 bases between the germline ends. From its cysteine to its phenylalanine, the CDR3 spans 14 amino acids. Only the CDR3 DNA is retained, 42 bases long and in frame from the first base. Sequences SGHRS (CDR1) and YFSETQ (CDR2) are obtained from the germline V gene. Turning to this clone: Its antigen is still unknown. No much larger clone exists at a distance of one base, and base qualities are not known.

Library construction relied on the immunoSEQ multiplex PCR assay. RNA was extracted from all samples and reverse transcribed into cDNA, which served as template for TCR sequencing. SuperScript III was used for first-strand cDNA synthesis, primed with a 2:1 mix of oligo-dT and random hexamers. A synthetic immune receptor repertoire was used to gauge amplification bias, and whatever bias remained was removed computationally. In the authors' own workflow: After raw reads were preprocessed to remove errors, the CDR3 was defined following IMGT conventions as running from the conserved cysteine to phenylalanine. Clonality was calculated as 1 minus Shannon entropy normalized by log2 of the number of productive unique TCRs. Scalp TCRbeta sequences were cross-referenced with sorted blood CD4 and CD8 repertoires so that the CD4 or CD8 identity of scalp clones could be inferred. TCRdb provides this immuneACCESS table in a form limited to in-frame rearrangements. Some clones are lacking; in checked studies, under half of them reflect an unresolved V gene, and why the rest are absent is not known. V, J and clone size are those of that table, while D and trimming were read from the DNA. The sample profile shows about 69,000 clones; under 75% of them were found once. The leading ten clones occupy around a sixth of the sample.

This receptor was identified in a human donor with alopecia areata. This sample comprised CD8+ T cells sorted from blood, obtained at week 0. Here the chain combines TRBV5-1 and TRBJ1-2, with a tentative D gene TRBD1 over 5 matching bases. The CDR3 protein is CASGNDWDGTGYTF. The nucleotide sequence is TGCGCCAGCGGAAACGACTGGGACGGCACTGGCTACACCTTC. Full variable domain (CDR3 extended with the reference TRBV5-1 and TRBJ1-2 proteins): KAGVTQTPRYLIKTRGQQVTLSCSPISGHRSVSWYQQTPGQGLQFLFEYFSETQRNKGNFPGRFSGRQFSNSRSEMNVSTLELGDSALYLCASGNDWDGTGYTFGSGTRLTVV.